This T cell receptor (beta chain) was recovered during a study of blood T cell repertoires in COVID-19. Assay used: immunoSEQ multiplex PCR; TCRdb lists only in-frame clones, some missing. This sample yields 400,000 to 450,000 clones, of which 75% to 90% are seen a single time; more than 0.95% belongs to the top ten. The germline CDR1 and CDR2 sequences are SGHRS and YFSETQ. J was trimmed by 6 bases and V by 0 bases; bases with no gene match: 11. This CDR3 is 18 amino acids long. What was sequenced was PBMCs or T cells enriched from blood (not recorded which). The V gene is TRBV5-1, the J gene TRBJ2-3, with 12 bases matching TRBD2. This receptor was identified in a man between 25 and 39 years old who had recovered from COVID-19. This chain's CDR3 is CASSLDPPGTSGSDTQYF. As DNA, the CDR3 is TGCGCCAGCAGCTTGGATCCTCCAGGGACTAGCGGGTCGGATACGCAGTATTTT.